The 13 T cell receptor beta chains presented below share a single source sample, sequenced in a study of early T cells in non-severe SARS-CoV-2 infection. TCRdb reprocessed the 5' RACE reads via MiXCR and lists one record per CDR3 protein. The sample contains 26,000 or so distinct CDR3 sequences, about 4% of which appear only once. The specimen was whole blood. The origin of the receptors is an adult who was a healthcare worker with PCR-confirmed SARS-CoV-2 infection or an uninfected control (not recorded which).

This clonotype showed up many times. In nucleotides, the CDR3 is TGTGCCAGCAGCGACTCGTTCCATCACTATGGCTACACCTTC. It codes for CASSDSFHHYGYTF. The V call is TRBV7-9, the J call TRBJ1-2; D call uncertain. V lost 5 bases and J 3 bases, leaving 13 bases between the germline ends. CDR3 size: 14 residues. CDR1 is SEHNR, CDR2 FQNEAQ, per germline (reference sequence).

The table lists this clonotype with many counts. V is TRBV10-3 and J is TRBJ1-1, with TRBD1 identical over 7 bases. Germline CDR1 reads ENHRY; CDR2 reads SYGVKD. The CDR3 spans 15 residues. The ends lost 0 bases at V and 2 bases at J; junction bases unmatched: 3. This CDR3 is CAISESGTANTEAFF. CDR3 sequence (DNA): TGTGCCATCAGTGAGTCAGGGACAGCTAACACTGAAGCTTTCTTT.

This chain connects TRBV7-2 to TRBJ2-1; TRBD2 agrees at 7 bases. CDR3 size: 15 residues. Trimming cost V 5 bases and J 2 bases; bases outside gene matches: 6. Germline V gives CDR1 SGHTA, CDR2 FQGNSA. In nucleotides, the CDR3 is TGTGCCAGCAGCCCCCCGCGGGGGACCTACAATGAGCAGTTCTTC. Translating gives CASSPPRGTYNEQFF.

The chain employs TRBV3-1 and TRBJ2-7; perhaps D is TRBD1 or TRBD2 (6 bases each). CDR1 is LGHDT and CDR2 is YNNKEL in the germline V gene (reference sequence). The CDR3 extends over 14 amino acids. Trimming stripped 5 bases from V and 4 bases from J, with 15 bases between. In nucleotides, the CDR3 is TGTGCCAGCAGCGAGGGGGGAGCCGGGTACGAGCAGTACTTC. Its protein is CASSEGGAGYEQYF.

This clonotype was observed many times. V is TRBV7-2 and J is TRBJ2-5; TRBD1 matches at 8 bases. This CDR3 region has 14 residues. The V gene's germline CDR1 is SGHTA and CDR2 FQGNSA. V lost 1 base and J lost 7; bases outside the gene matches: 5. The CDR3 here is CASSLGTGIRTQYF. DNA of the CDR3: TGTGCCAGCAGCTTAGGGACAGGGATACGGACCCAGTACTTC.

There are many counts of this clonotype. The rearrangement uses TRBV7-8 and TRBJ1-2; possibly TRBD1 for D (6 bases). V dropped 3 bases and J dropped 4 bases, with 9 bases sitting between them. The CDR3 totals 13 residues. CDR1 is SGHVS and CDR2 is FQNEAQ in the germline V gene. CDR3 coding DNA: TGTGCCAGCAGCTTGGCAGGGGCCTATGGCTACACCTTC. Translating it yields CASSLAGAYGYTF.

This clonotype has just a few counts. The chain combines TRBV27 with TRBJ2-4, with 7 positions matching TRBD1. CDR1 and CDR2 (germline): MNHEY, SMNVEV (reference sequence). The CDR3 extends over 14 amino acids. V lost 6 bases to trimming and J lost 3 bases; unmatched junction nucleotides: 5. For the CDR3, the DNA is TGTGCCAGCAGCGACAGGGTTGACAAAAACATTCAGTACTTC. Translation: CASSDRVDKNIQYF.

Many counts were recorded for this clonotype. CDR3 bases: TGCGCCAGCAGTGAGTCGAGACTAGCGGGAGGAGGGAATGAGCAGTTCTTC. This encodes CASSESRLAGGGNEQFF. The rearrangement uses TRBV10-1 and TRBJ2-1, with 13 bases identical to TRBD2. Germline-derived CDR1 and CDR2 are WNHNN and SYGVQD (reference sequence). The CDR3 has 17 residues. Trimming at V came to 0 bases and at J to 7 bases, leaving 6 bases not matched to a gene.

This clonotype was seen ten or more times. The genes are TRBV11-2 and TRBJ1-2; 7 nucleotides line up with TRBD1. The V segment lost 5 bases and the J segment 6 bases; nucleotides outside the gene matches: 3. Germline V lookup: CDR1 SGHAT, CDR2 FQNNGV. CDR3 length equals 12 residues. The CDR3 DNA sequence: TGTGCCAGCAGCAATACAGGGGATGGCTACACCTTC. Its translation: CASSNTGDGYTF. The full variable domain, completed using reference TRBV11-2 and TRBJ1-2, is EAGVAQSPRYKIIEKRQSVAFWCNPISGHATLYWYQQILGQGPKLLIQFQNNGVVDDSQLPKDRFSAERLKGVDSTLKIQPAKLEDSAVYLCASSNTGDGYTFGSGTRLTVV.

This clonotype was seen more than once but under ten times. The J gene is TRBJ2-1, the V gene TRBV11-1; no clear D. V was trimmed by 1 base and J by 0 bases, leaving 7 bases between them. CDR3 length equals 15 residues. Germline CDR1 SGHAT, CDR2 FQDESV (reference sequence). The CDR3 DNA follows: TGTGCCAGCAGCTTAGACGGAAGCTCCTACAATGAGCAGTTCTTC. Translation gives CASSLDGSSYNEQFF.

This clonotype was seen only a few times. The chain recombines TRBV20-1 with TRBJ1-5; tentatively, D is TRBD1 (6 bases). The CDR3 spans 14 residues. Trimming cost V 6 bases and J 0 bases, with 12 bases left between them. Germline V gives CDR1 DFQATT, CDR2 SNEGSKA (reference sequence). CDR3 in DNA: TGCAGTGCCACAACAGGGTATAGCAATCAGCCCCAGCATTTT. This gives the protein CSATTGYSNQPQHF.

This clonotype has ten or more counts. This chain joins TRBV7-2 and TRBJ2-7; 12 bases map to TRBD1. The CDR3 contains 15 residues. With 3 bases clipped from V and 5 bases from J, the junction kept 5 bases outside the gene matches. Germline lookup yields CDR1 SGHTA and CDR2 FQGNSA. CDR3 DNA: TGTGCCAGCAGCTTCCAGGGGACAGGGGGCCACGAGCAGTACTTC. Its protein product is CASSFQGTGGHEQYF.

This clonotype came up many times. The chain uses TRBV6-6 and TRBJ2-7, with 7 nucleotides matching TRBD1. The CDR3 covers 14 residues. J was trimmed by 7 bases and V by 6 bases; bases with no gene match: 12. Per the germline V gene, CDR1 is MNHNY and CDR2 is SVGAGI (reference sequence). For the CDR3, the DNA is TGTGCCAGCAGAAAACAGGGGTCGATTGTGGAGCAGTACTTC. Its protein product is CASRKQGSIVEQYF.